What follows is one TCR beta chain and its context. The data derive from a study of blood T cell repertoires in COVID-19. Germline CDR1 MNHEY, CDR2 SMNVEV (reference sequence). With V trimmed by 3 bases and J by 5 bases, 5 bases remained unmatched. The CDR3 spans 15 residues. TCRdb keeps only in-frame clones here, not all; method: immunoSEQ multiplex PCR. The sample gives roughly 300,000 clones, around 87% of which show up once; approximately 7.8% is in the top ten. The sequencing sample was made of peripheral blood. The chain uses TRBV27 and TRBJ2-2; 8 bases are shared with TRBD1. The TCR sequence derives from a woman aged 45-65 years who had recovered from COVID-19. CDR3 sequence reads: CASSLSTGGTGELFF. DNA of the CDR3: TGTGCCAGCAGTTTGAGCACAGGGGGTACCGGGGAGCTGTTTTTT.